This T cell receptor (beta chain) is from a study of T cells in localized non-small cell lung cancer. Repertoires were generated with immunoSEQ multiplex PCR, while TCRdb's copy carries only in-frame clones and drops some. The table lists some 71,000 clones, roughly four fifths of them singletons. V was pared by 2 bases and J by 9 bases, with 14 bases between. Germline values: CDR1 KGHSH, CDR2 LQKENI. The CDR3 sequence is 15 residues long. Here the sequenced sample was peripheral blood, taken before any cancer treatment. The clonotype comes from a female donor of 60 years or more with stage I lung adenocarcinoma. The genes are TRBV18 and TRBJ1-6; D gene ambiguous. CDR3 coding DNA: TGTGCCAGCTCACCAGACATAAGCGTGGGTTCACCCCTCCACTTT. Translating it yields CASSPDISVGSPLHF. The variable domain in full, completed from reference TRBV18 and TRBJ1-6, reads NAGVMQNPRHLVRRRGQEARLRCSPMKGHSHVYWYRQLPEEGLKFMVYLQKENIIDESGMPKERFSAEFPKEGPSILRIQQVVRGDSAAYFCASSPDISVGSPLHFGNGTRLTVT.